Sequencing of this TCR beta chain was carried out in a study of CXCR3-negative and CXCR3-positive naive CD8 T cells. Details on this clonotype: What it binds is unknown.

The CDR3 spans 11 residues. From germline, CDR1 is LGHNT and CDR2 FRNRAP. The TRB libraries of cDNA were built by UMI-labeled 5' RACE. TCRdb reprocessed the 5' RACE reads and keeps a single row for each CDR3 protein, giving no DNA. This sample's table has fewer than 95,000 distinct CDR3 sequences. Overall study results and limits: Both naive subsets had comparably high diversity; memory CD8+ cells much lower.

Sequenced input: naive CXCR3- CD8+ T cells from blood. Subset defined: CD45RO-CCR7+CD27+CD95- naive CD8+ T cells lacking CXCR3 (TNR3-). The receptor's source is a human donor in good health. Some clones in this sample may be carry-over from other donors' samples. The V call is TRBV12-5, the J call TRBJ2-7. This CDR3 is CASPSSYEQYF.